The clone carrying this T cell receptor beta chain has a single count. What it binds is unknown. This record belongs to a study of PD-1 blockade in classical Hodgkin lymphoma. Whole-study results and caveats: By C4D1, diversity of CD4+ TCRs had risen significantly, whereas that of CD8+ TCRs had not. Those achieving complete response showed baseline diversity like newly diagnosed patients. Prior therapy or disease activity may underlie the repertoire differences, whose causes remain undefined. Reports described newly diagnosed patients as having lower baseline TCR diversity than healthy donors.

The assay was immunoSEQ multiplex PCR, and TCRdb's table has in-frame clones only and misses some. The sample lists some 33,000 clones, around 82% occurring once. Documented time point: cycle 4 day 1 (C4D1), after six to seven weeks of nivolumab. Relapse was seen in all patients after autologous stem cell transplantation, and brentuximab vedotin exposure was variable. Sequences were derived from peripheral blood mononuclear cells (PBMCs), sampled before the fourth cycle of nivolumab. This receptor was obtained from a human donor with classical Hodgkin lymphoma.

The CDR3 DNA is TGTGCCAGCGGTTCGGTCCAGCAGTTCTTC. Translation gives CASGSVQQFF. The rearrangement uses TRBV2 and TRBJ2-1, with D unresolved. CDR3 length: 10 residues. Germline V gene sequence: CDR1 SNHLY, CDR2 FYNNEI. Trimming took 8 bases from V and 11 from J, leaving 10 bases between them. Based on the CDR3 plus reference TRBV2 and TRBJ2-1, the full variable domain is EPEVTQTPSHQVTQMGQEVILRCVPISNHLYFYWYRQILGQKVEFLVSFYNNEISEKSEIFDDQFSVERPDGSNFTLKIRSTKLEDSAMYFCASGSVQQFFGPGTRLTVL.